One T cell receptor (beta chain) is described in this entry. Its antigen is undetermined. The junction had 16 bases not matched to a gene; V was cut back by 0 bases and J by 9 bases. The length of the CDR3 is 17 residues. Germline-derived CDR1 and CDR2 are LGHNA and YNFKEQ. Amplification targeted TCR beta CDR3 regions from RNA transcripts. A set of HTBI primers served as the primers for a first-round RT-PCR of the TCR CDR3. TCRdb used MiXCR to reprocess the multiplex PCR reads, holding one entry per CDR3 protein. This sample has a few hundred thousand distinct CDR3 sequences; more than 45% occur once, and the top ten carry around 7.7%. Stable Graves' hyperthyroidism denoted no ophthalmopathy progression over 18 months. Diagnosis rested on symptoms, serum thyroxine and TRAb, thyroid ultrasound, and orbital computed tomography. This sample is part of a study of T cells in Graves' hyperthyroidism and ophthalmopathy. Broader study findings: Most expanded thyroid clonotypes above 0.001 recurred in blood.

The clonotype originates from a woman aged 18-29 years with Graves' hyperthyroidism. The sequenced sample consisted of peripheral blood or thyroid tissue (not recorded which). V gene TRBV4-2 combines with J gene TRBJ2-5; 7 bases align to TRBD1. CDR3 nucleotide sequence: TGTGCCAGCAGCCAAGATCGGGGCCAGGGGGAAAATCAGCCCCAGTACTTC. Its protein is CASSQDRGQGENQPQYF.